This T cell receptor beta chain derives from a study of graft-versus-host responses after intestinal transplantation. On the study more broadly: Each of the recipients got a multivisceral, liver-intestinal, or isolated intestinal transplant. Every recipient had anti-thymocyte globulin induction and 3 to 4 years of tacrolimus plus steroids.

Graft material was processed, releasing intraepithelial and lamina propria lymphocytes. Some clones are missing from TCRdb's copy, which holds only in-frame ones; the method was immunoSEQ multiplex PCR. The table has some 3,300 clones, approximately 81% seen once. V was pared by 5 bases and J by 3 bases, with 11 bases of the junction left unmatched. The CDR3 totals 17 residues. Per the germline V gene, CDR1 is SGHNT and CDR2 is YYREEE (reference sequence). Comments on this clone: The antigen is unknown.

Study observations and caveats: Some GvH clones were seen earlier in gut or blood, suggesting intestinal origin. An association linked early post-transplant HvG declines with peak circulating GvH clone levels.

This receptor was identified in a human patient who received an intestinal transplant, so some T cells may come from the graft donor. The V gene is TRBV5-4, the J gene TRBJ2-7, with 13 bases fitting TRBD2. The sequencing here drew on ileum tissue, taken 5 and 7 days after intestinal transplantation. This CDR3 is CASSWTSGGWSVYEQYF. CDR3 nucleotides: TGTGCCAGCAGTTGGACTAGCGGGGGATGGAGCGTCTACGAGCAGTACTTC.